These T cell receptor beta chains were read from a single sample in a study of blood T cells in healthy people across ages. TCRdb recomputed calls from the 5' RACE reads with MiXCR, one row per CDR3 protein. The sample has around 1,900,000 distinct CDR3 sequences, roughly 43% seen once. Input material: blood. All receptors come from a human donor in good health. Both conserved end residues are trimmed from each CDR3. Each record gives: V gene, D gene, J gene, CDR3 protein. A D gene is named only where the DNA matches it firmly.

>TRBV9|TRBD1|TRBJ1-2
ASSEGTGGYGYT
>TRBV7-2|TRBD2|TRBJ2-1
ASSQGTSRMGEQF
>TRBV7-3|TRBD1|TRBJ1-1
ASSLVRGGSKNTEAF
>TRBV25-1|TRBD2|TRBJ2-3
ASSEYLGPSGASTDTQY
>TRBV29-1|TRBD2|TRBJ2-3
SVEPVAGGPTDTQY
>TRBV25-1|.|TRBJ1-1
ASNALLTEAF
>TRBV12-3/TRBV12-4|TRBD2|TRBJ2-1
ASSLLAGRSNEQF
>TRBV6-6|.|TRBJ1-5
ATQLPGAQSQH
>TRBV7-2|TRBD2|TRBJ2-1
ASSLALFGTSGAYEQF
>TRBV7-9|.|TRBJ2-5
ASSLGGAFWETQY
>TRBV20-1|.|TRBJ2-7
SAMLPGLRENEQY
>TRBV10-3|.|TRBJ2-3
ASTRVDRSDTQY